Listed below are T cell receptor beta chains from one sample, sequenced in a study of long-term antiretroviral therapy in people with HIV. TCRdb's table, derived via immunoSEQ multiplex PCR, lists solely in-frame clones and lacks some. Of 15,000 to 20,000 clones detected, roughly three quarters appear once; the ten largest clones hold 7.5% to 10%. Specimen: unsorted PBMCs, collected 0.5 years before starting antiretroviral therapy. The receptors originated from a man aged 18 to 30 with HIV. CDR3s include the opening cysteine and the closing phenylalanine or tryptophan. Each record gives: J gene, D gene, clone size, V gene, CDR3 protein, CDR3 DNA. The D gene is left open where the match is weak. Size values are once, few and many counts, or a class for expanded clones, and some rows have none.

TRBJ2-6,NA,NA,TRBV19,CASSSYLPGASGANVLTF,TGTGCCAGTAGTAGCTACTTACCAGGGGCCTCTGGGGCCAACGTCCTGACTTTC
TRBJ2-7,TRBD1,NA,TRBV10-3,CAISESIHPQGAGKFYEQYF,TGTGCCATCAGTGAGTCAATACACCCGCAGGGGGCAGGGAAATTCTACGAGCAGTACTTC
TRBJ2-5,NA,once,TRBV4-3,CASSQDGGETQYF,TGCGCCAGCAGCCAAGATGGAGGTGAGACCCAGTACTTC
TRBJ1-2,NA,NA,TRBV7-9,CASSEGADQRDYGYTF,TGTGCCAGCAGCGAGGGCGCGGACCAGAGGGACTATGGCTACACCTTC
TRBJ1-2,NA,NA,TRBV6-5,CASSYSGVSNYGYTF,TGTGCCAGCAGTTACTCTGGAGTTTCTAACTATGGCTACACCTTC
TRBJ1-1,NA,NA,TRBV7-6,CASSPSGSDSVTEAFF,TGTGCCAGCAGCCCTTCGGGATCGGATTCGGTGACTGAAGCTTTCTTT
TRBJ1-1,NA,NA,TRBV5-1,CASSLKGAGDNTEAFF,TGCGCCAGCAGCTTGAAAGGTGCGGGCGATAACACTGAAGCTTTCTTT
TRBJ1-2,NA,NA,TRBV29-1,CTVDQSFTVAF,TGCACCGTTGACCAGTCCTTTACAGTCGCCTTC
TRBJ1-4,NA,NA,TRBV2,CASLGPPSSRLFF,TGTGCCAGCCTCGGGCCGCCTTCATCGAGACTGTTTTTT
TRBJ2-7,NA,once,TRBV7-2,CASSLGPTTTYEQYF,TGTGCCAGCAGCCTGGGCCCAACTACCACCTACGAGCAGTACTTC
TRBJ1-1,NA,few,TRBV11-3,CASSLDLGSTEAFF,TGTGCCAGCAGCTTAGATCTTGGCAGCACTGAAGCTTTCTTT
TRBJ1-1,NA,few,TRBV4-1,CASSLLERNTEAFF,TGCGCCAGCAGCCTATTGGAGAGGAACACTGAAGCTTTCTTT
TRBJ1-5,NA,once,TRBV7-6,CASSSSVGARGQPQHF,TGTGCCAGCAGCTCGTCGGTGGGGGCTAGGGGCCAGCCCCAGCATTTT
TRBJ2-3,NA,few,TRBV9,CASSVGGGGADTQYF,TGTGCCAGCAGCGTAGGGGGAGGGGGAGCAGATACGCAGTATTTT
TRBJ2-7,NA,NA,TRBV7-9,CASSLNSYEQYF,TGTGCCAGCAGCTTAAACAGCTACGAGCAGTACTTC
TRBJ2-7,TRBD2,NA,TRBV7-3,CASSPAGAIGLAASYEQYF,TGTGCCAGCAGCCCCGCCGGCGCAATAGGACTAGCGGCCTCCTACGAGCAGTACTTC
TRBJ1-4,TRBD1,NA,TRBV9,CASSVAGGGEKLFF,TGTGCCAGCAGCGTAGCAGGGGGTGGTGAAAAACTGTTTTTT
TRBJ1-6,NA,NA,TRBV4-1,CASSQDNRYYNSPLHF,TGCGCCAGCAGCCAAGATAACAGATACTATAATTCACCCCTCCACTTT
TRBJ1-1,NA,NA,TRBV6-1,CASSASDENTEAFF,TGTGCCAGCAGTGCGTCGGACGAGAACACTGAAGCTTTCTTT
TRBJ2-1,NA,NA,TRBV5-1,CASSLDHNEQFF,TGCGCCAGCAGCTTGGACCACAATGAGCAGTTCTTC
TRBJ2-3,NA,NA,TRBV18,CASSVDRVTDTQYF,TGTGCCAGCTCCGTGGACAGAGTCACAGATACGCAGTATTTT
TRBJ2-3,NA,NA,TRBV6-4,CASSVGLAPTDTQYF,TGTGCCAGCAGTGTGGGCCTAGCCCCCACAGATACGCAGTATTTT
TRBJ1-2,NA,NA,TRBV11-2,CASSLGADTNYGYTF,TGTGCCAGCAGCTTAGGGGCAGACACGAACTATGGCTACACCTTC
TRBJ2-7,NA,NA,TRBV5-6,CASSLAISSDFYEQYF,TGTGCCAGCAGCTTGGCCATATCTAGCGACTTCTACGAGCAGTACTTC
TRBJ2-1,NA,NA,TRBV10-1,CASSESSGPHNEQFF,TGCGCCAGCAGTGAAAGTTCAGGCCCGCACAATGAGCAGTTCTTC
TRBJ2-2,TRBD2,once,TRBV11-2,CASSLEASGGPTGELFF,TGTGCCAGCAGCTTAGAGGCTAGCGGGGGCCCGACCGGGGAGCTGTTTTTT
TRBJ2-7,TRBD1,NA,TRBV5-8,CASSWDSSYEQYF,TGTGCCAGCAGCTGGGACAGTTCCTACGAGCAGTACTTC
TRBJ1-5,NA,NA,TRBV27,CASSLRENQPQHF,TGTGCCAGCAGTTTACGGGAGAATCAGCCCCAGCATTTT
TRBJ1-1,NA,NA,TRBV19,CASSRGQNTEAFF,TGTGCCAGTAGTCGGGGGCAGAACACTGAAGCTTTCTTT
TRBJ1-1,NA,NA,TRBV10-2,CATTGFVGTEAFF,TGCGCCACCACAGGGTTTGTTGGCACTGAAGCTTTCTTT
TRBJ2-7,NA,NA,TRBV28,CASSSPPNEQYF,TGTGCCAGCAGCTCGCCCCCGAACGAGCAGTACTTC
TRBJ2-1,TRBD2,NA,TRBV28,CASSFPGGTYNEQFF,TGTGCCAGCAGTTTCCCGGGAGGCACCTACAATGAGCAGTTCTTC
TRBJ2-4,NA,NA,TRBV28,CASSPDTSLAKNIQYF,TGTGCCAGCAGTCCAGACACGTCACTAGCCAAAAACATTCAGTACTTC
TRBJ2-2,TRBD2,NA,TRBV11-3,CASSPGTSGALTGELFF,TGTGCCAGCAGCCCTGGGACTAGCGGGGCCCTTACCGGGGAGCTGTTTTTT
TRBJ1-2,TRBD1,NA,TRBV7-8,CAWAGQGRVGYTF,TGTGCTTGGGCGGGACAGGGGCGAGTTGGCTACACCTTC
TRBJ2-7,NA,medium-sized,TRBV28,CASSFFPRGAYYEQYF,TGTGCCAGCAGTTTCTTCCCCCGGGGGGCCTACTACGAGCAGTACTTC
TRBJ2-7,TRBD1,NA,TRBV27,CASSSGTGGLEQYF,TGTGCCAGCAGTTCCGGGACAGGCGGTTTGGAGCAGTACTTC
TRBJ1-5,NA,few,TRBV6-1,CASSEWAGGNQPQHF,TGTGCCAGCAGTGAATGGGCAGGGGGCAATCAGCCCCAGCATTTT
TRBJ1-4,TRBD1,NA,TRBV6-5,CASSSTGATNEKLFF,TGTGCCAGCAGTTCCACAGGGGCAACTAATGAAAAACTGTTTTTT